The 14 T cell receptor beta chains listed next were all sequenced from one sample in a study of T cells after yellow fever vaccination. One entry per CDR3 protein results from TCRdb running MiXCR on the 5' RACE reads. Among under 150,000 distinct CDR3 sequences listed, 13% to 15% were seen once. This specimen was CD8+ T cells sorted from PBMCs, taken 5 days after the yellow fever booster vaccination. These receptors were taken from a man between 18 and 29 years old who received the YFV17D yellow fever vaccine.

This clonotype was counted at least ten times. The chain couples TRBV7-9 to TRBJ2-7; D not certain. Germline-derived CDR1 and CDR2 are SEHNR and FQNEAQ (reference sequence). With 0 bases removed from V and 2 bases from J, the gap between germline ends came to 14 bases. The CDR3 has 16 amino acids. CDR3 nucleotides: TGTGCCAGCAGCTTAGCGCGAGGTAAAGTAGCCTACGAGCAGTACTTC. It specifies CASSLARGKVAYEQYF.

The chain combines TRBV4-3 with TRBJ2-1, with TRBD2 matching over 10 bases. This CDR3 contains 15 residues. The J segment lost 8 bases and the V segment lost 3 bases, leaving 7 bases of the junction unmatched. Germline V lookup: CDR1 LGHNA, CDR2 YSLEER. CDR3 nucleotide sequence: TGCGCCAGCAGCCATACGGTAGCGGGGGGTTATGAGCAGTTCTTC. Its translation: CASSHTVAGGYEQFF.

This clonotype showed up many times. J is TRBJ1-1 and V is TRBV19, with no clear D. V shed 5 bases and J shed 1 base, with 8 bases lying between them. The germline CDR1 and CDR2 sequences are LNHDA and SQIVND (reference sequence). This CDR3 has 13 amino acids. The CDR3 is CASSWVANTEAFF. The CDR3, as DNA: TGTGCCAGTAGTTGGGTGGCGAACACTGAAGCTTTCTTT. Looking up the rest from reference TRBV19 and TRBJ1-1 gives the full variable domain: DGGITQSPKYLFRKEGQNVTLSCEQNLNHDAMYWYRQDPGQGLRLIYYSQIVNDFQKGDIAEGYSVSREKKESFPLTVTSAQKNPTAFYLCASSWVANTEAFFGQGTRLTVV.

This clonotype was observed many times. The chain links TRBV4-3 to TRBJ2-1, with D perhaps TRBD1 or TRBD2 (5 bases each). The CDR3 is made up of 17 amino acids. V lost 0 bases, J lost 3 bases, and 15 bases lay in between. The germline gives CDR1 LGHNA, CDR2 YSLEER. CDR3 loop: CASSQDFPGRNYNEQFF. Written as DNA, the CDR3 is TGCGCCAGCAGCCAAGACTTCCCGGGACGTAACTACAATGAGCAGTTCTTC.

This clonotype was seen only a few times. This chain joins TRBV12-3 or TRBV12-4 and TRBJ2-3; 9 positions agree with TRBD2. This CDR3 is 16 amino acids long. V was pared by 6 bases and J by 5 bases, with 12 bases of the junction left unmatched. CDR3: CASRPPSAGGGDTQYF. As DNA, the CDR3 is TGTGCCAGCAGACCTCCTTCAGCGGGGGGAGGAGATACGCAGTATTTT.

This chain links TRBV12-3 or TRBV12-4 with TRBJ2-3, with a weak D call TRBD1 (6 bases). The CDR3 is 14 amino acids. The V and J ends lost 1 base and 2 bases respectively, with 7 bases between them. The CDR3 DNA reads as TGTGCCAGCAGTTTAGGGACAGTCACAGATACGCAGTATTTT. Its translation: CASSLGTVTDTQYF.

This clonotype is judged medium-sized (0.01 to 0.1%). The rearrangement joins TRBV9 to TRBJ2-3; D is perhaps TRBD1 (5 bases). CDR1 and CDR2 from the germline V gene are SGDLS and YYNGEE. The CDR3 is made up of 14 amino acids. The ends were cut back, 3 bases at V and 4 bases at J, with 12 bases in the middle. This CDR3 is CASSESGAADTQYF. The DNA for the CDR3 is TGTGCCAGCAGCGAGAGTGGGGCGGCAGATACGCAGTATTTT. Full variable domain (outside the CDR3, taken from reference TRBV9 and TRBJ2-3): DSGVTQTPKHLITATGQRVTLRCSPRSGDLSVYWYQQSLDQGLQFLIQYYNGEERAKGNILERFSAQQFPDLHSELNLSSLELGDSALYFCASSESGAADTQYFGPGTRLTVL.

This sequence joins TRBV20-1 and TRBJ2-3; tentatively, D is TRBD1 (6 bases). V was pared by 6 bases and J by 0 bases, with 13 bases between. CDR3 size: 14 residues. Germline V CDR1 and CDR2: DFQATT, SNEGSKA (reference sequence). The CDR3 is CSATDSSSTDTQYF. DNA for the CDR3: TGCAGTGCAACGGACAGCTCTAGCACAGATACGCAGTATTTT.

The rearrangement joins TRBV20-1 to TRBJ2-2, with D unclear. The CDR3 sequence is 14 residues long. V lost 1 base to trimming and J lost 0 bases, with 6 bases between them. Germline V gene data show CDR1 as DFQATT and CDR2 as SNEGSKA (reference sequence). CDR3 sequence: CSARANPNTGELFF. The CDR3, as DNA: TGCAGTGCTAGAGCCAACCCGAACACCGGGGAGCTGTTTTTT.

The chain combines TRBV4-3 with TRBJ2-2; 7 bases line up with TRBD1. This CDR3 contains 16 residues. J gave up 6 bases and V 3 bases, and 10 bases lay outside the gene matches. Germline lookup yields CDR1 LGHNA and CDR2 YSLEER. CDR3 DNA: TGCGCCAGCAGCCAGGATCATCACAGGGGCCCCGGGGAGCTGTTTTTT. Residues: CASSQDHHRGPGELFF.

The sample holds a few counts of this clonotype. The CDR3 DNA reads TGTGCCAGCAGTCCCGGGACAGCGACTGAGCAGTTCTTC. Amino acids: CASSPGTATEQFF. The chain recombines TRBV12-3 or TRBV12-4 with TRBJ2-1; 7 bases are a match to TRBD1. The V gene end was trimmed by 5 bases and the J gene end by 9 bases; junction bases not matched to a gene: 7. The CDR3 extends over 13 amino acids.

The chain carries TRBV3-1 and TRBJ2-3; D is undetermined. Trimming took 0 bases from V and 6 from J, leaving 10 bases between them. The CDR3 consists of 14 residues. The germline CDR1 and CDR2 sequences are LGHDT and YNNKEL (reference sequence). The CDR3: CASSQDGVGDTQYF. The CDR3 bases are TGTGCCAGCAGCCAAGATGGTGTAGGCGATACGCAGTATTTT.

V usage is TRBV4-1 and J usage is TRBJ1-5; D remains ambiguous. The CDR3 has 15 amino acids. The germline CDR1 and CDR2 sequences are MGHRA and YSYEKL. Trimming left V 1 base short and J 2 bases short, with 9 bases between. The CDR3 reads CASSQVPVGNQPQHF. The DNA of the CDR3 is TGCGCCAGCAGCCAAGTGCCAGTCGGCAATCAGCCCCAGCATTTT.

This clonotype was detected a few times. V is TRBV12-3 or TRBV12-4 and J is TRBJ1-2, with a possible D match to TRBD1 (5 bases). Trimming took 5 bases from V and 5 from J, leaving 15 bases between them. This CDR3 comprises 14 residues. DNA for the CDR3: TGTGCCAGCAGTCCGGACACGCGGCCTTATGGCTACACCTTC. Translation: CASSPDTRPYGYTF.